The subject of this entry is one TCR beta chain. TCRdb re-analyzed the 5' RACE reads; it lists each CDR3 protein once, without DNA. Listed are about 420,000 distinct CDR3 sequences; more than 2% falls within the top ten. Germline V gene lookup returns CDR1 MNHEY and CDR2 SVGAGI. The CDR3 has 18 amino acids. This sample was taken from a study of monozygotic twins with inflammatory bowel disease. The TCR originated in a human donor with ulcerative colitis or Crohn's disease, or a healthy co-twin of an affected twin (not recorded which). This rearrangement joins TRBV6-5 to TRBJ1-2; TCRdb lists TRBD1, though no DNA is available to test this call. The sample taken for sequencing was blood. The CDR3 protein is CASSYYPVPGEQDYGYTF.